The entry below describes one T cell receptor beta chain. Trimming pared 6 bases from V and 1 base from J, leaving 12 bases between. Per germline, CDR1 SGHTA and CDR2 FQGNSA. CDR3 size: 15 residues. Some clones are missing from TCRdb's copy, which holds only in-frame ones; the method was immunoSEQ multiplex PCR. The sample includes around 300,000 clones, 75% to 90% seen only once; the top ten take roughly 13%. This sample is part of a study of blood T cell repertoires in COVID-19. The rearrangement links TRBV7-2 to TRBJ2-2; D is possibly TRBD1 (5 bases). Sequencing was carried out using peripheral blood. This clonotype originated in a woman between 65 and 79 years old with COVID-19, enrolled during active disease. The CDR3 DNA follows: TGTGCCAGCAGTCCACTGACAGTGAACACCGGGGAGCTGTTTTTT. Residues: CASSPLTVNTGELFF.